The rows below give T cell receptor beta chains drawn from one sample of a study of siplizumab effects on memory and regulatory T cells. Produced via immunoSEQ multiplex PCR; TCRdb's table is partial and in-frame only. The sample shows over 2,500 clones, around 54% of them seen only once. These receptors' targets are unknown. Sequencing was performed on CFSE-low (dividing) CD4+ T cells sorted from an allogeneic mixed lymphocyte reaction. The receptor set was obtained from a human donor in good health; the cells came from an allogeneic mixed lymphocyte reaction. Each CDR3 is given with its conserved first and last residue. The order of the fields is V gene, CDR3 length, D gene, clone size, J gene, CDR3 protein, CDR3 DNA. The D gene is left open where the match is weak. Clone size appears in some rows only: once, few, many, or a class for an expanded clone.

>TRBV10-3|16|TRBD1|-|TRBJ1-1
CAIRPGTGAGETEAFF
TGTGCCATCAGACCCGGGACAGGGGCAGGAGAAACTGAAGCTTTCTTT
>TRBV18|15|TRBD1|-|TRBJ2-3
CASSRDRVHTDTQYF
TGTGCCAGCTCTCGCGACAGGGTACACACAGATACGCAGTATTTT
>TRBV18|14|TRBD1|-|TRBJ1-2
CASSSDRAGYGYTF
TGTGCCAGCTCGTCGGACAGGGCGGGCTATGGCTACACCTTC
>TRBV11-3|14|-|-|TRBJ2-2
CASSLTGDTGELFF
TGTGCCAGCAGCTTAACCGGGGACACCGGGGAGCTGTTTTTT
>TRBV5-1|12|-|few|TRBJ2-7
CASSLFGDEQYF
TGCGCCAGCAGCTTGTTCGGGGACGAGCAGTACTTC
>TRBV21-1|15|-|few|TRBJ2-7
CASSKSARDSYEQYF
TGTGCCAGCAGCAAGTCAGCGAGAGACTCCTACGAGCAGTACTTC
>TRBV18|15|TRBD1|-|TRBJ1-2
CASSPGTGHVYGYTF
TGTGCCAGCTCACCAGGGACAGGGCATGTCTATGGCTACACCTTC
>TRBV27|13|-|-|TRBJ1-2
CASSLRGGWGYTF
TGTGCCAGCAGTTTAAGGGGGGGCTGGGGCTACACCTTC
>TRBV9|17|TRBD1|few|TRBJ2-3
CASSAGLAGGMTDTQYF
TGTGCCAGCAGCGCCGGCCTGGCAGGGGGCATGACAGATACGCAGTATTTT
>TRBV6-5|13|-|medium-sized|TRBJ1-3
CASKRTDRNTIYF
TGTGCCAGCAAGAGGACGGATCGGAACACCATATATTTT
>TRBV7-2|14|-|-|TRBJ2-3
CASSLLGIVDTQYF
TGTGCCAGCAGCCTGCTAGGAATCGTAGATACGCAGTATTTT
>TRBV10-3|14|-|-|TRBJ2-3
CAISEASLIDTQYF
TGTGCCATCAGTGAGGCTAGTCTTATAGATACGCAGTATTTT
>TRBV6-1|15|TRBD1|-|TRBJ1-6
CASTPRTGFNSPLHF
TGTGCCAGCACCCCCCGGACAGGTTTTAATTCACCCCTCCACTTT
>TRBV6-5|13|-|few|TRBJ2-7
CASTPQHSYEQYF
TGTGCCAGCACCCCCCAACACTCCTACGAGCAGTACTTC
>TRBV7-9|13|-|-|TRBJ1-1
CASSLVRPNGAFF
TGTGCCAGCAGCTTAGTTCGACCCAATGGGGCTTTCTTT
>TRBV18|15|TRBD1|few|TRBJ1-1
CASSGRQGTSAEAFF
TGTGCCAGCTCAGGGCGACAGGGGACCTCTGCTGAAGCTTTCTTT
>TRBV19|14|TRBD1|-|TRBJ1-2
CASSIGQGYDGYTF
TGTGCCAGTAGTATAGGACAGGGCTACGATGGCTACACCTTC
>TRBV30|13|TRBD1|-|TRBJ2-7
CAWGPDRGREQYF
TGTGCCTGGGGCCCGGACAGGGGGCGCGAGCAGTACTTC
>TRBV11-2|15|-|-|TRBJ1-4
CASSLDRIGAEKLFF
TGTGCCAGCAGCTTAGATAGGATAGGGGCCGAAAAACTGTTTTTT
>TRBV5-1|13|-|large|TRBJ1-4
CASSLEQGEKLFF
TGCGCCAGCAGCTTGGAACAGGGTGAAAAACTGTTTTTT
>TRBV19|13|-|-|TRBJ1-1
CATILIPGTEAFF
TGTGCCACCATACTAATCCCGGGAACTGAAGCTTTCTTT
>TRBV19|15|-|-|TRBJ2-2
CASSSRDGYTGELFF
TGTGCCAGTAGTTCCCGGGACGGATACACCGGGGAGCTGTTTTTT
>TRBV30|13|-|medium-sized|TRBJ1-5
CAWSVRPAQPQHF
TGTGCCTGGAGTGTACGGCCGGCTCAGCCCCAGCATTTT
>TRBV19|14|-|large|TRBJ1-5
CASMDRRRVGPQHF
TGTGCCAGTATGGACCGGCGGCGTGTGGGGCCCCAGCATTTT
>TRBV6-5|12|-|-|TRBJ1-2
CASSYPTVGYTF
TGTGCCAGCAGTTACCCAACGGTTGGCTACACCTTC
>TRBV6-1|13|-|-|TRBJ2-2
CASRQVNTGELFF
TGTGCCAGCAGACAGGTGAACACCGGGGAGCTGTTTTTT
>TRBV5-1|15|-|-|TRBJ2-1
CASSLQGRSYNEQFF
TGCGCCAGCAGCTTGCAGGGGAGATCCTACAATGAGCAGTTCTTC
>TRBV19|15|-|-|TRBJ1-5
CASSRDLGGNQPQHF
TGTGCCAGTAGTAGGGACCTAGGGGGAAATCAGCCCCAGCATTTT
>TRBV7-2|15|TRBD1|-|TRBJ1-3
CASSLDRGRGNTIYF
TGTGCCAGCAGCTTAGACAGGGGGCGCGGAAACACCATATATTTT
>TRBV7-2|14|-|-|TRBJ2-7
CASSLGGTTYEQYF
TGTGCCAGCAGCTTAGGGGGAACAACCTACGAGCAGTACTTC
>TRBV20-1|11|-|few|TRBJ2-7
CSASPSYEQYF
TGCAGTGCTAGTCCTTCCTACGAGCAGTACTTC
>TRBV6-6|11|-|-|TRBJ2-3
CASRVADTQYF
TGTGCCAGCAGGGTGGCAGATACGCAGTATTTT
>TRBV19|15|TRBD2|-|TRBJ2-1
CASSRAGRAYNEQFF
TGTGCCAGTAGTAGAGCGGGGCGAGCCTACAATGAGCAGTTCTTC
>TRBV2|13|-|-|TRBJ2-2
CASMVEVTGELFF
TGTGCCAGCATGGTAGAAGTCACCGGGGAGCTGTTTTTT
>TRBV4-2|16|-|few|TRBJ2-2
CASSQGSGGPTGELFF
TGTGCCAGCAGCCAAGGTTCGGGCGGACCTACCGGGGAGCTGTTTTTT
>TRBV9|14|TRBD2|once|TRBJ2-1
CASSDPPAGDEQFF
TGTGCCAGCAGCGACCCCCCAGCGGGGGATGAGCAGTTCTTC
>TRBV7-2|12|-|-|TRBJ1-2
CASSFTGYGYTF
TGTGCCAGCAGCTTCACGGGGTATGGCTACACCTTC
>TRBV25-1|14|-|-|TRBJ1-1
CASSERRDNTEAFF
TGTGCCAGCAGTGAACGGCGGGATAACACTGAAGCTTTCTTT
>TRBV19|15|-|few|TRBJ1-1
CASSIVVTRGTEAFF
TGTGCCAGTAGTATAGTTGTGACGCGAGGCACTGAAGCTTTCTTT
>TRBV7-3|15|TRBD2|-|TRBJ2-3
CASSVAGGRADTQYF
TGTGCCAGCAGCGTAGCGGGGGGGCGGGCAGATACGCAGTATTTT
>TRBV2|13|-|once|TRBJ2-3
CASIGKGLAKQYF
TGTGCCAGCATTGGGAAGGGTCTAGCGAAGCAGTATTTT